These T cell receptor beta chains were read from a single sample in a study of cytomegalovirus exposure and HLA in healthy donors. Only in-frame clones appear in the TCRdb table, and some are missing; sequencing was by immunoSEQ multiplex PCR. This sample yields about 140,000 clones, of which 73% are seen a single time; over 1% belongs to the top ten. Input material: PBMCs. The origin of the receptors is a woman in her thirties or forties in good health and CMV-seronegative. Each CDR3 is given with its conserved first and last residue. Fields, in order: clone size, D gene, V gene, J gene, CDR3 DNA, CDR3 protein. D genes are given only for firm matches. Clone size is stated in some rows and not others, as once, few, many or a class when expanded.

abundance: NA; d_gene: TRBD2; v_gene: TRBV6-1; j_gene: TRBJ2-2; CDR3nt: TGTGCCAGCAGTGGATCGGCTAGCGGGGGGCCCACCGGGGAGCTGTTTTTT; CDR3aa: CASSGSASGGPTGELFF
abundance: NA; d_gene: TRBD1; v_gene: TRBV6-1; j_gene: TRBJ1-4; CDR3nt: TGTGCCAGCAGTGTCGGACAGGGAAAAGAAAAACTGTTTTTT; CDR3aa: CASSVGQGKEKLFF
abundance: once; d_gene: TRBD2; v_gene: TRBV5-1; j_gene: TRBJ2-2; CDR3nt: TGCGCCAGCAGCTTGGGACTAGCGGACACCGGGGAGCTGTTTTTT; CDR3aa: CASSLGLADTGELFF
abundance: NA; d_gene: TRBD2; v_gene: TRBV30; j_gene: TRBJ2-4; CDR3nt: TGTGCCTGGAGCGAGGGGGCGGGGGGGCGGAAAGCCAAAAACATTCAGTACTTC; CDR3aa: CAWSEGAGGRKAKNIQYF
abundance: NA; d_gene: NA; v_gene: TRBV4-3; j_gene: TRBJ1-3; CDR3nt: TGCGCCAGCAGCCAAGACGGAGATTGGGGAAACACCATATATTTT; CDR3aa: CASSQDGDWGNTIYF
abundance: NA; d_gene: TRBD1; v_gene: TRBV28; j_gene: TRBJ1-1; CDR3nt: TGTGCCAGCAGCTTAAGGGACAGAAGGCTTGGTGAAGCTTTCTTT; CDR3aa: CASSLRDRRLGEAFF
abundance: few; d_gene: TRBD1; v_gene: TRBV9; j_gene: TRBJ1-2; CDR3nt: TGTGCCAGCAGCGTAGATGAGCTAGTGAGTCCGGGACAGGGTTATGGCTACACCTTC; CDR3aa: CASSVDELVSPGQGYGYTF
abundance: NA; d_gene: TRBD1; v_gene: TRBV6-5; j_gene: TRBJ1-1; CDR3nt: TGTGCCAGCAGTTACTCCGGACAGGCCGCTGAAGCTTTCTTT; CDR3aa: CASSYSGQAAEAFF
abundance: few; d_gene: NA; v_gene: TRBV2; j_gene: TRBJ1-1; CDR3nt: TGTGCCAGCAGTGAAACCAGTTTCCTTGACACTGAAGCTTTCTTT; CDR3aa: CASSETSFLDTEAFF
abundance: NA; d_gene: NA; v_gene: TRBV29-1; j_gene: TRBJ2-5; CDR3nt: TGCAGCGTTGAAGGGGGGCAGCTCCAAGAGACCCAGTACTTC; CDR3aa: CSVEGGQLQETQYF
abundance: few; d_gene: NA; v_gene: TRBV2; j_gene: TRBJ1-2; CDR3nt: TGTGCCAGCAGTGAAGCTCTATTCGCCACGCGCTACACCTTC; CDR3aa: CASSEALFATRYTF
abundance: NA; d_gene: NA; v_gene: TRBV5-5; j_gene: TRBJ1-3; CDR3nt: TGTGCCAGCAGCCCCGGAGGTGGAAACACCATATATTTT; CDR3aa: CASSPGGGNTIYF
abundance: NA; d_gene: NA; v_gene: TRBV27; j_gene: TRBJ1-2; CDR3nt: TGTGCCAGCAGTCTCTCCCGGGGAGGCTTTTATGGCTACACCTTC; CDR3aa: CASSLSRGGFYGYTF
abundance: once; d_gene: TRBD2; v_gene: TRBV5-1; j_gene: TRBJ2-5; CDR3nt: TGCGCCAGCAGCCTAGCGGGGGCAAACCAAGAGACCCAGTACTTC; CDR3aa: CASSLAGANQETQYF